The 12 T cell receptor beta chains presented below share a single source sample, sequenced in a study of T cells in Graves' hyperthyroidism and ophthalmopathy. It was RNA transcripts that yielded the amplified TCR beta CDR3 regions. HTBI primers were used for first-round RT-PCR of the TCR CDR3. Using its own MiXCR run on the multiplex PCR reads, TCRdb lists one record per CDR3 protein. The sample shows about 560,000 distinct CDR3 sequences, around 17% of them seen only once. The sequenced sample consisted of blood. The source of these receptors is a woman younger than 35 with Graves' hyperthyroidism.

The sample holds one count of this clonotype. CDR3: CASSYPKGGDTGELFF. Written as DNA, the CDR3 is TGTGCCAGCAGCTACCCCAAGGGTGGGGACACCGGGGAGCTGTTTTTT. V is TRBV7-9 and J is TRBJ2-2; D uncertain. Germline V gives CDR1 SEHNR, CDR2 FQNEAQ (reference sequence). There are 16 residues in the CDR3. V dropped 4 bases and J dropped 3 bases, with 15 bases sitting between them. The whole variable domain, filled in from reference TRBV7-9 and TRBJ2-2, reads DTGVSQNPRHKITKRGQNVTFRCDPISEHNRLYWYRQTLGQGPEFLTYFQNEAQLEKSRLLSDRFSAERPKGSFSTLEIQRTEQGDSAMYLCASSYPKGGDTGELFFGEGSRLTVL.

The CDR3 region is CSVVTKFAGGIREQFF. CDR3 bases: TGCAGTGTGGTAACAAAGTTTGCGGGGGGCATCCGTGAGCAGTTCTTC. V gene TRBV20-1 combines with J gene TRBJ2-1; 8 bases fit TRBD2. The CDR3 is made up of 16 amino acids. V was clipped by 7 bases and J by 9 bases; unmatched bases: 20. Germline V lookup: CDR1 DFQATT, CDR2 SNEGSKA (reference sequence).

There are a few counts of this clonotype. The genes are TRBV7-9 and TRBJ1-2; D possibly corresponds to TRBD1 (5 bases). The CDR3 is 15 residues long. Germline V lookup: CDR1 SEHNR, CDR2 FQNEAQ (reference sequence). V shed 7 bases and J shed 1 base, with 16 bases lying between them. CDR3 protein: CASTNRDAGNYGYTF. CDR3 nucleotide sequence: TGTGCCAGCACCAACCGGGACGCCGGTAACTATGGCTACACCTTC.

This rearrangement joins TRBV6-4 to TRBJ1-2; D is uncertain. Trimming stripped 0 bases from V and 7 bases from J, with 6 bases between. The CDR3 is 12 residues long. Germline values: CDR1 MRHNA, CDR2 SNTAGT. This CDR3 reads CASSDSISGYTF. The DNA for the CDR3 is TGTGCCAGCAGTGACTCGATAAGTGGCTACACCTTC.

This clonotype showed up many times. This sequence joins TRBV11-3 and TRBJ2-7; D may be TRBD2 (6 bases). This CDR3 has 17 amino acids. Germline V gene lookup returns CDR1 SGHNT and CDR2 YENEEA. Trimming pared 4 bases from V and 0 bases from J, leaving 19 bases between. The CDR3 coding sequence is TGTGCCAGCAGCTCATCCTGGGGGGTTCTAAGCTCCTACGAGCAGTACTTC. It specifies CASSSSWGVLSSYEQYF.

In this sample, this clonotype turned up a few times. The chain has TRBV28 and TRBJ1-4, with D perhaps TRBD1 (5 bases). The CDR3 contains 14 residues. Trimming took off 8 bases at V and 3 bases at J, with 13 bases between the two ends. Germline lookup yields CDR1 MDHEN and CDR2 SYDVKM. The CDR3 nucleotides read TGTGCCAGCCTCAGGGCACCGCCTAATGAAAAACTGTTTTTT. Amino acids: CASLRAPPNEKLFF. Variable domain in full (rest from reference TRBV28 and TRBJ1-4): DVKVTQSSRYLVKRTGEKVFLECVQDMDHENMFWYRQDPGLGLRLIYFSYDVKMKEKGDIPEGYSVSREKKERFSLILESASTNQTSMYLCASLRAPPNEKLFFGSGTQLSVL.

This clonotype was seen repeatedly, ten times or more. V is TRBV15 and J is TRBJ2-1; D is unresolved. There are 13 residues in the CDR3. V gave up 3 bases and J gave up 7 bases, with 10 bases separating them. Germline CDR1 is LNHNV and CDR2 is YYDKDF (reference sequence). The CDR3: CATSSHEWNEQFF. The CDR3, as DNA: TGTGCCACCAGCAGCCATGAGTGGAATGAGCAGTTCTTC.

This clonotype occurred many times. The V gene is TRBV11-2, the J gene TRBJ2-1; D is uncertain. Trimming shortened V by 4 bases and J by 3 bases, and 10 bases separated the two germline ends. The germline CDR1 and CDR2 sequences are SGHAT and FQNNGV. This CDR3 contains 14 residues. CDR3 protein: CASSSLGDYNEQFF. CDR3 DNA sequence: TGTGCCAGCAGCTCCCTCGGCGACTACAATGAGCAGTTCTTC.

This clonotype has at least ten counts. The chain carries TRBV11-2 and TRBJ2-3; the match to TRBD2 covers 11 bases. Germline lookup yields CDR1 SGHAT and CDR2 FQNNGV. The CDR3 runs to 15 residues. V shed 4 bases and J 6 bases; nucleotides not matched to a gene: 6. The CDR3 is CASSSVAGGGDTQYF. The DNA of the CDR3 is TGTGCCAGCAGCTCAGTAGCGGGAGGGGGGGATACGCAGTATTTT.

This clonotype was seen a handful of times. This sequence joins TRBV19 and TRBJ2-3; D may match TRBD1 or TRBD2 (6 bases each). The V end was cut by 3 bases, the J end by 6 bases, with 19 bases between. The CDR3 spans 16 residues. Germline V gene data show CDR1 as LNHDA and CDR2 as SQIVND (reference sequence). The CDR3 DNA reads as TGTGCCAGTAGTATCGCGGGGACATTGTCCCCCGATACGCAGTATTTT. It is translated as CASSIAGTLSPDTQYF.

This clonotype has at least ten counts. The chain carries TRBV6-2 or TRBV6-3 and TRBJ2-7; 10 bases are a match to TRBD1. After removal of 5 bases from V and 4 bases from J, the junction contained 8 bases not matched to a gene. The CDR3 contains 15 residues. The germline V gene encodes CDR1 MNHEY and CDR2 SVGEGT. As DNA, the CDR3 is TGTGCCAGCAGTCAGAGACGACAGGGGGCTTACGAGCAGTACTTC. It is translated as CASSQRRQGAYEQYF.

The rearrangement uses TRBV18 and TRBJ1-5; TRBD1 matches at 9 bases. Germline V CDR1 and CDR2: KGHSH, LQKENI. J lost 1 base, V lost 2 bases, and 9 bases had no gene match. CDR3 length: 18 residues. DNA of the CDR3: TGTGCCAGCTCACCATGGGCGGGACAGGGTACCAGCAATCAGCCCCAGCATTTT. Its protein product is CASSPWAGQGTSNQPQHF.